One sample yielded the 9 T cell receptor beta chains listed below, sequenced in a study of T cell repertoires in cytomegalovirus infection. Each CDR3 protein gets one entry after TCRdb re-called the reads with MiXCR. The sample has hundreds of thousands of distinct CDR3 sequences; 30% to 40% are singletons. The antigens these receptors bind are not known. The material was cultured PBMCs, obtained from culture after CMV antigen stimulation. All receptors derive from a human donor in good health (CMV status not recorded). Some clones in this sample may be carry-over from other donors' samples.

V is TRBV7-9 and J is TRBJ2-3; D possibly corresponds to TRBD1 (6 bases). The CDR3 loop spans 15 amino acids. Per germline, CDR1 SEHNR and CDR2 FQNEAQ (reference sequence). V shed 3 bases and J shed 0 bases, with 10 bases lying between them. This CDR3 is CASSFTGLSTDTQYF. CDR3 DNA: TGTGCCAGCAGCTTTACAGGGCTAAGCACAGATACGCAGTATTTT.

The chain links TRBV11-3 to TRBJ2-5, with D tentatively TRBD2 (5 bases). Germline CDR1 reads SGHNT; CDR2 reads YENEEA. CDR3 length equals 14 residues. V shed 3 bases and J shed 0 bases, with 8 bases lying between them. CDR3 DNA: TGTGCCAGCAGCTTCGGTAGCGACCAAGAGACCCAGTACTTC. This codes for CASSFGSDQETQYF. Drawing the rest from reference TRBV11-3 and TRBJ2-5, the complete variable domain is EAGVVQSPRYKIIEKKQPVAFWCNPISGHNTLYWYLQNLGQGPELLIRYENEEAVDDSQLPKDRFSAERLKGVDSTLKIQPAELGDSAVYLCASSFGSDQETQYFGPGTRLLVL.

In this sample, this clonotype turned up a few times. CDR3 coding DNA: TGCAGTGCTAGAGAGCCGGGACAGGGAAAACTCGAGCAGTACTTC. Protein sequence: CSAREPGQGKLEQYF. The chain combines TRBV20-1 with TRBJ2-7; 9 bases are a match to TRBD1. This CDR3 spans 15 amino acids. The V gene end was trimmed by 0 bases and the J gene end by 6 bases; junction bases not matched to a gene: 9. In germline, CDR1 is DFQATT, CDR2 SNEGSKA (reference sequence).

This clonotype was counted many times. The V and J genes are TRBV4-2 and TRBJ2-7, with D possibly matching TRBD2 (6 bases). Trimming removed 0 bases at V and 3 bases at J, with 6 bases between. The CDR3 extends over 13 amino acids. Germline assignment: CDR1 LGHNA and CDR2 YNFKEQ. CDR3 nucleotides: TGTGCCAGCAGCCAAGAGGGGGGCTACGAGCAGTACTTC. Translating it yields CASSQEGGYEQYF.

There are a few counts of this clonotype. The genes are TRBV6-1 and TRBJ2-1; TRBD2 matches at 7 bases. With 6 bases clipped from V and 7 bases from J, the junction kept 6 bases outside the gene matches. Germline V CDR1 and CDR2: MNHNS, SASEGT. The CDR3 has 13 residues. The CDR3 here is CASREGGRNEQFF. CDR3 DNA: TGTGCCAGCAGGGAGGGCGGGAGAAATGAGCAGTTCTTC.

The genes are TRBV6-2 or TRBV6-3 and TRBJ2-7, with a possible D match to TRBD2 (6 bases). This CDR3 is 16 amino acids long. Germline CDR1 and CDR2: MNHEY and SVGEGT. V lost 0 bases and J 1 base, leaving 13 bases between the germline ends. In DNA form, the CDR3 reads TGTGCCAGCAGTTACTCGAAGTCTAGCGCATCCTACGAGCAGTACTTC. It is translated as CASSYSKSSASYEQYF.

This clonotype was counted many times. The chain combines TRBV28 with TRBJ2-7, with a weak D call TRBD1 (5 bases). V was clipped by 3 bases and J by 5 bases, with 17 bases between them. Looked up from germline, CDR1 is MDHEN and CDR2 is SYDVKM. The CDR3 length is 15 residues. The CDR3 sequence: CASSFLPRQPHEQYF. As DNA, the CDR3 is TGTGCCAGCAGTTTTCTACCACGACAGCCCCACGAGCAGTACTTC. The whole variable domain, filled in from reference TRBV28 and TRBJ2-7, reads DVKVTQSSRYLVKRTGEKVFLECVQDMDHENMFWYRQDPGLGLRLIYFSYDVKMKEKGDIPEGYSVSREKKERFSLILESASTNQTSMYLCASSFLPRQPHEQYFGPGTRLTVT.

The chain has TRBV12-3 or TRBV12-4 and TRBJ1-2; 9 bases match TRBD1. After removal of 3 bases from V and 6 bases from J, the junction contained 11 bases not matched to a gene. The CDR3 contains 16 residues. Written as DNA, the CDR3 is TGTGCCAGCAGTTTTGGTCTGAGGACAGGGGAAAATGGCTACACCTTC. Translating it yields CASSFGLRTGENGYTF.

CDR3 sequence reads: CASSYSPQREEVEQYF. The CDR3 nucleotides read TGTGCCAGCAGTTACTCCCCTCAACGGGAGGAAGTCGAGCAGTACTTC. This sequence joins TRBV6-2 or TRBV6-3 and TRBJ2-7; 7 nucleotides line up with TRBD2. The CDR3 sequence is 16 residues long. CDR1 is MNHEY and CDR2 is SVGEGT in the germline V gene. After removal of 0 bases from V and 6 bases from J, the junction contained 11 bases not matched to a gene.